Listed below are T cell receptor beta chains from one sample, sequenced in a study of response to subunit inactivated influenza vaccine. TCRdb reprocessed the RT-PCR reads via MiXCR and lists one record per CDR3 protein. The data show roughly 700,000 distinct CDR3 sequences, around 16% seen once. The source material was PBMCs from blood, sampled 11 to 12 days after vaccination. The receptors derive from a man in his fifties or sixties who received an inactivated influenza vaccine. Each CDR3 is given with its conserved first and last residue. D genes are given only for firm matches. Clone size is given for some rows only: seen once, a few or many times, or a class if the clone is expanded.

TRBJ2-1 TRBD1 many TRBV20-1 CSAREVRGSSYNEQFF TGCAGTGCTAGAGAGGTCAGGGGGAGCTCCTACAATGAGCAGTTCTTC
TRBJ2-3 NA NA TRBV5-1 CASSLSSGGGTDTQYF TGCGCCAGCAGCTTGTCCTCGGGCGGGGGCACAGATACGCAGTATTTT
TRBJ2-1 NA many TRBV29-1 CSVDGVSTYNEQFF TGCAGCGTTGATGGGGTCTCGACCTACAATGAGCAGTTCTTC
TRBJ2-1 TRBD2 NA TRBV24-1 CATSDTSGGIYNEQFF TGTGCCACCAGTGATACGAGCGGGGGGATCTACAATGAGCAGTTCTTC
TRBJ2-1 NA few TRBV6-2/TRBV6-3 CASSKGQFTSEQFF TGTGCCAGCAGTAAGGGACAATTCACCAGTGAGCAGTTCTTC
TRBJ2-7 TRBD1 NA TRBV29-1 CSVSGRGLYEQYF TGCAGCGTTAGCGGCAGGGGGCTTTACGAGCAGTACTTC
TRBJ2-2 NA few TRBV6-2/TRBV6-3 CASSYSTLPGGTGELFF TGTGCCAGCAGTTATTCGACTCTACCCGGGGGCACCGGGGAGCTGTTTTTT
TRBJ2-5 NA few TRBV3-1 CASSHRGSGGETQYF TGTGCCAGCAGCCACAGGGGATCCGGTGGAGAGACCCAGTACTTC
TRBJ1-1 TRBD1 few TRBV20-1 CSASGTGELNTEAFF TGCAGTGCTAGTGGGACAGGGGAATTGAACACTGAAGCTTTCTTT
TRBJ1-1 NA NA TRBV10-3 CATSRMDTEAFF TGTGCCACTTCTCGGATGGACACTGAAGCTTTCTTT
TRBJ2-3 NA few TRBV20-1 CSARGPDLDTQYF TGCAGTGCTAGAGGTCCAGATTTAGATACGCAGTATTTT
TRBJ2-5 TRBD1 few TRBV30 CAWSGGQGMIETQYF TGTGCCTGGAGTGGAGGACAGGGAATGATCGAGACCCAGTACTTC
TRBJ2-3 NA NA TRBV6-2/TRBV6-3 CASTSEGGGTQYF TGTGCCAGCACGTCAGAGGGAGGGGGTACGCAGTATTTT
TRBJ2-3 NA NA TRBV12-3/TRBV12-4 CASSFTSPSTDTQYF TGTGCCAGCAGTTTTACGTCCCCGAGCACAGATACGCAGTATTTT
TRBJ1-2 NA NA TRBV20-1 CSARDVGVGYGYTF TGCAGTGCTAGAGATGTCGGGGTGGGCTATGGCTACACCTTC
TRBJ1-5 NA few TRBV11-3 CASSFAYRESQPQHF TGTGCCAGCAGCTTCGCGTACAGGGAAAGTCAGCCCCAGCATTTT
TRBJ2-7 NA NA TRBV7-6 CASSLEPDPYEQYF TGTGCCAGCAGCTTAGAGCCAGACCCCTACGAGCAGTACTTC
TRBJ1-1 TRBD1 few TRBV19 CASRDRGLMNTEAFF TGTGCTTCTCGGGACAGGGGCTTGATGAACACTGAAGCTTTCTTT
TRBJ2-5 TRBD2 few TRBV10-3 CAIKRIRTSGARIQETQYF TGTGCCATCAAACGCATCAGGACTAGCGGAGCCCGCATCCAAGAGACCCAGTACTTC
TRBJ2-7 NA once TRBV7-2 CASSLVGQGHEQYF TGTGCCAGCAGCTTAGTAGGTCAGGGTCACGAGCAGTACTTC
TRBJ2-7 TRBD2 few TRBV18 CASSPNLAGDTEQYF TGTGCCAGCTCACCAAACCTAGCGGGAGATACCGAGCAGTACTTC
TRBJ2-2 NA NA TRBV29-1 CSVGRQRTGELFF TGCAGCGTTGGGAGACAGCGCACCGGGGAGCTGTTTTTT
TRBJ2-1 NA NA TRBV12-3/TRBV12-4 CASSFRTGTYNEQFF TGTGCCAGCAGTTTTCGGACTGGGACCTACAATGAGCAGTTCTTC
TRBJ2-2 NA few TRBV7-3 CASSPQQRTGELFF TGTGCCAGCAGCCCCCAGCAACGCACCGGGGAGCTGTTTTTT
TRBJ2-7 NA many TRBV6-5 CASSHNYEQYF TGTGCCAGCAGCCACAACTACGAGCAGTACTTC
TRBJ1-1 TRBD1 many TRBV5-1 CASSDRGQGTEAFF TGCGCCAGCAGCGACAGGGGGCAGGGCACTGAAGCTTTCTTT
TRBJ2-7 TRBD2 few TRBV7-2 CASSAGTSGIYEQYF TGTGCCAGCAGCGCCGGGACTAGCGGGATCTACGAGCAGTACTTC
TRBJ2-7 TRBD2 NA TRBV4-3 CASSQDRLAGGYEQYF TGCGCCAGCAGCCAAGATCGTCTAGCGGGGGGCTACGAGCAGTACTTC
TRBJ1-1 NA few TRBV6-5 CASSYPRGHLKGGEAFF TGTGCCAGCAGTTACCCCCGGGGACACCTTAAAGGCGGTGAAGCTTTCTTT
TRBJ2-4 TRBD1 few TRBV20-1 CSARDIRTGGNIQYF TGCAGTGCTAGAGATATAAGGACAGGGGGAAACATTCAGTACTTC
TRBJ2-4 NA few TRBV7-2 CASSSFPNIQYF TGTGCCAGCAGCTCGTTCCCTAACATTCAGTACTTC
TRBJ2-3 NA many TRBV12-3/TRBV12-4 CASSFDPGLADTQYF TGTGCCAGCAGTTTTGATCCGGGTTTGGCAGATACGCAGTATTTT
TRBJ1-2 NA NA TRBV13 CASSSLERATF TGTGCCAGCAGCTCCCTCGAGCGGGCGACCTTC
TRBJ2-1 TRBD2 once TRBV27 CASSLGTSGKQFF TGTGCCAGCAGTTTGGGGACTAGCGGGAAGCAGTTCTTC
TRBJ2-5 TRBD1 few TRBV10-2 CASRRTGSDVETQYF TGCGCCAGCCGAAGGACAGGGTCGGATGTTGAGACCCAGTACTTC
TRBJ1-1 NA NA TRBV15 CATTLSGGQMNTEAFF TGTGCCACCACCTTATCCGGGGGTCAGATGAACACTGAAGCTTTCTTT
TRBJ1-4 NA NA TRBV6-5 CASSYIAGIEKLFF TGTGCCAGCAGTTACATCGCGGGGATCGAAAAACTGTTTTTT
TRBJ2-1 NA NA TRBV4-3 CASSQVPGAGEQFF TGCGCCAGCAGCCAAGTACCGGGGGCGGGTGAGCAGTTCTTC
TRBJ2-3 NA few TRBV5-6 CASRLESTDTQYF TGTGCCAGCAGGCTGGAAAGCACAGATACGCAGTATTTT
TRBJ1-3 NA NA TRBV6-1 CASSPQTATGNTIYF TGTGCCAGCAGTCCGCAGACAGCTACTGGAAACACCATATATTTT
TRBJ1-2 NA NA TRBV4-3 CASSQDTGNYGYTF TGCGCCAGCAGCCAAGACACAGGGAACTATGGCTACACCTTC
TRBJ1-5 TRBD1 NA TRBV29-1 CSVATGTANQPQHF TGCAGCGTAGCAACCGGGACAGCAAATCAGCCCCAGCATTTT